This T cell receptor beta chain was captured by sequencing in a study of control samples from healthy donors and cancer patients. The protocol was immunoSEQ multiplex PCR, while the TCRdb copy is restricted to in-frame clones and leaves out a portion. The sample lists around 20,000 clones, around 90% occurring once. Germline-derived CDR1 and CDR2 are SGHRS and YFSETQ. V was trimmed by 0 bases and J by 4 bases, leaving 11 bases between them. This CDR3 comprises 15 residues. J is TRBJ1-5 and V is TRBV5-1; D is perhaps TRBD1 (6 bases). Material for sequencing was PBMCs. The receptor was derived from a woman aged 60-75 years with head and neck cancer. CDR3 nucleotides: TGCGCCAGCAGCTTGGAGGGGGGCCCGAATCAGCCCCAGCATTTT. It encodes CASSLEGGPNQPQHF.